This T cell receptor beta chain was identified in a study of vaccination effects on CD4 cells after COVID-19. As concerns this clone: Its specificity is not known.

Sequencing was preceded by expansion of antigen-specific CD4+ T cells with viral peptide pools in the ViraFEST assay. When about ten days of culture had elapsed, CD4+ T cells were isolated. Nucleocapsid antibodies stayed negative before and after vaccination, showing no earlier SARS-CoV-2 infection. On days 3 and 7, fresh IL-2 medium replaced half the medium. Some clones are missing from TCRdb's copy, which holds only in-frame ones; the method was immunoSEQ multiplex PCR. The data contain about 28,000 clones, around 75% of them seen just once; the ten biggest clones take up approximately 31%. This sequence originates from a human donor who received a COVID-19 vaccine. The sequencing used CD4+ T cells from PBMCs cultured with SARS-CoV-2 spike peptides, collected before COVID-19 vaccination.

The CDR3 region is CASSPQGGLASDTQYF. The CDR3 nucleotides read TGCGCCAGCAGCCCACAGGGGGGACTGGCAAGTGATACGCAGTATTTT. V and J are TRBV5-1 and TRBJ2-3; 8 bases agree with TRBD1. This CDR3 spans 16 amino acids. Trimming cost V 4 bases and J 6 bases; bases outside gene matches: 13. CDR1 is SGHRS, CDR2 YFSETQ, per germline.